This is a list of T cell receptor beta chains from one sample in a study of chemoradiotherapy in HPV16-positive cancers. Sequencing used immunoSEQ multiplex PCR; TCRdb keeps in-frame clones, though not all of them. In the table there are more than 8,000 clones, 78% of which are singletons. Sampling was carried out from a patient who underwent chemoradiotherapy. These receptors all stem from a human donor with HPV-associated anogenital cancer. Both conserved end residues are part of each CDR3. The D gene is left open where the match is weak. Clone size is shown for a subset of rows, as once, few, many or a class of expanded clone.

TRBV7-9	TRBJ2-1	.	TRBD1	CASSWTGGNEQFF	TGTGCCAGCAGCTGGACAGGGGGGAATGAGCAGTTCTTC
TRBV6-4	TRBJ1-1	.	TRBD1	CASLRGQGVGWFLAFF	TGTGCCAGCTTGAGGGGACAGGGGGTAGGCTGGTTCTTGGCTTTCTTT
TRBV5-6	TRBJ1-5	few	.	CASSYTLQGPQHF	TGTGCCAGCAGCTACACCCTCCAAGGGCCCCAGCATTTT
TRBV11-2	TRBJ2-2	.	TRBD1	CASSSRDRTPPAPPGELFF	TGTGCCAGCAGCTCCCGGGACAGGACCCCGCCGGCACCCCCCGGGGAGCTGTTTTTT
TRBV19	TRBJ2-3	.	.	CASSISGTDTQYF	TGTGCCAGTAGTATTTCGGGAACAGATACGCAGTATTTT
TRBV18	TRBJ1-2	.	.	CASSPPGASNYGYTF	TGTGCCAGCTCACCTCCCGGGGCTTCTAACTATGGCTACACCTTC
TRBV20-1	TRBJ2-1	.	.	CSASGQFF	TGCAGTGCTAGTGGGCAGTTCTTC
TRBV7-2	TRBJ1-1	.	.	CASSLRTGMNTEAFF	TGTGCCAGCAGCCTACGTACAGGGATGAACACTGAAGCTTTCTTT
TRBV11-2	TRBJ2-4	once	TRBD1	CASSPSQGAHIQYF	TGTGCCAGCAGCCCTTCACAGGGGGCCCACATTCAGTACTTC
TRBV2	TRBJ2-7	.	.	CASNPGLATYEQYF	TGTGCCAGTAATCCGGGGCTTGCTACCTACGAGCAGTACTTC